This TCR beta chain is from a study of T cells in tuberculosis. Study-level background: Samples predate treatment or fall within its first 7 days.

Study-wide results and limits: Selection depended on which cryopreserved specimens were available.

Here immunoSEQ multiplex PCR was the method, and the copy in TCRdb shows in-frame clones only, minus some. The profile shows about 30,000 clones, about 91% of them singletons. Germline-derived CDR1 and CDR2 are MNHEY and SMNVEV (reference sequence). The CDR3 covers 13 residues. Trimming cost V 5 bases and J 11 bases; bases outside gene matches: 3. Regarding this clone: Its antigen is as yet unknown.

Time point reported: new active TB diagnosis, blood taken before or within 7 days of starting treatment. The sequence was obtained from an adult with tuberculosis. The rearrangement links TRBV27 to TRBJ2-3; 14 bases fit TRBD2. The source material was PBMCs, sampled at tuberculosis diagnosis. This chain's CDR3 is CASSSGTSGRQYF. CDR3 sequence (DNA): TGTGCCAGCAGTAGCGGGACTAGCGGGAGGCAGTATTTT.